One sample yielded the 26 T cell receptor beta chains listed below, sequenced in a study of human T cells and chemical hapten exposure. TCRdb reprocessed the RACE reads with MiXCR, giving one entry per CDR3 protein. The repertoire consists of around 85,000 distinct CDR3 sequences, with roughly 13% occurring once and the leading ten covering 5.7%. Time point denoted: patch test 3, about 24 weeks after DPC sensitization. Treatment indicated: therapeutic diphenylcyclopropenone sensitization with weekly scalp DPC. Sequenced here: whole blood, sampled in connection with sensitization to the hapten diphenylcyclopropenone (DPC). Every receptor here comes from a woman between 45 and 60 years old with alopecia areata. Some clones in this sample may be carry-over from other donors' samples.

This clonotype appeared many times. This chain's CDR3 is CASRQRDIEAFF. The CDR3 DNA is TGTGCCAGCAGGCAGAGGGACATTGAAGCTTTCTTT. The gene calls are TRBV6-1 and TRBJ1-1; tentative D call: TRBD1 (6 bases). The V gene lost 6 bases and the J gene lost 7 bases, with 12 bases spanning the gap. Germline CDR1 and CDR2: MNHNS and SASEGT. The CDR3 runs 12 residues.

This clonotype has a count of ten or more. The V and J genes are TRBV5-5 and TRBJ2-7, with D possibly matching TRBD1 (5 bases). V shed 4 bases and J shed 3 bases, with 17 bases lying between them. Germline V gene lookup returns CDR1 SGHKS and CDR2 YYEKEE (reference sequence). This CDR3 comprises 15 residues. This chain's CDR3 is CASSLVSAGNYEQYF. In DNA, the CDR3 is TGTGCCAGCAGCCTAGTCTCGGCAGGGAACTACGAGCAGTACTTC.

The V gene is TRBV29-1, the J gene TRBJ2-1, with TRBD2 identical over 11 bases. The CDR3 totals 17 residues. V trimming: 0 bases; J trimming: 5 bases; junction bases outside the gene matches: 9. CDR1 is SQVTM and CDR2 is ANQGSEA in the germline V gene. CDR3 amino acids: CSVEDKASGRSHNEQFF. CDR3 DNA sequence: TGCAGCGTTGAAGATAAGGCTAGCGGGAGGAGCCACAATGAGCAGTTCTTC.

In this sample, this clonotype turned up many times. This chain connects TRBV5-4 to TRBJ1-2; 9 bases fit TRBD1. The CDR3 contains 17 residues. Germline CDR1 SGHNT, CDR2 YYREEE (reference sequence). V shed 3 bases, J shed 4 bases, and the junction held 13 bases outside the gene matches. The CDR3 sequence: CASSSGTGLFTVYGYTF. The CDR3 DNA is TGTGCCAGCAGCTCCGGGACAGGGCTGTTCACAGTCTATGGCTACACCTTC. Full variable domain (outside the CDR3, taken from reference TRBV5-4 and TRBJ1-2): ETGVTQSPTHLIKTRGQQVTLRCSSQSGHNTVSWYQQALGQGPQFIFQYYREEENGRGNFPPRFSGLQFPNYSSELNVNALELDDSALYLCASSSGTGLFTVYGYTFGSGTRLTVV.

This clonotype has at least ten counts. The rearrangement uses TRBV10-2 and TRBJ2-1; 8 bases match TRBD2. CDR1 and CDR2 from the germline V gene are WSHSY and SAAADI. V lost 6 bases, J lost 4 bases, and 11 bases stayed unmatched. The CDR3 sequence is 16 residues long. CDR3 residues: CASRDGLAGGYNEQFF. CDR3 nucleotide sequence: TGCGCCAGCAGAGACGGGCTAGCGGGTGGGTACAATGAGCAGTTCTTC.

This clonotype has a count of ten or more. CDR3 region: CASSPQTSLRETQYF. The CDR3 DNA reads TGTGCCAGCAGCCCTCAGACTAGTTTGAGGGAGACCCAGTACTTC. The J gene is TRBJ2-5, the V gene TRBV11-2; possibly TRBD2 for D (6 bases). The germline V gene has CDR1 SGHAT and CDR2 FQNNGV. This CDR3 has 15 residues. Deletions cut 5 bases from V and 5 bases from J, with 18 bases between.

The sample holds a few counts of this clonotype. The V and J genes are TRBV27 and TRBJ2-3, with D possibly matching TRBD1 (5 bases). The CDR3 spans 15 residues. V was cut by 2 bases and J by 5 bases, with 14 bases left in between. Germline CDR1 and CDR2: MNHEY and SMNVEV (reference sequence). The CDR3 DNA is TGTGCCAGCAGTTTAGGGGCAGGTCTTGGAGATACGCAGTATTTT. It specifies CASSLGAGLGDTQYF.

This clonotype was counted at least ten times. CDR3 DNA sequence: TGTGCCAGCAGCTTTATACTCCGCTCTGGGGCCAACGTCCTGACTTTC. Translation: CASSFILRSGANVLTF. The chain links TRBV11-2 to TRBJ2-6, with D uncertain. The CDR3 length is 16 residues. Trimming took 3 bases from V and 0 from J, leaving 9 bases between them. Looked up from germline, CDR1 is SGHAT and CDR2 is FQNNGV.

The chain carries TRBV2 and TRBJ2-7; tentatively, D is TRBD1 (6 bases). The CDR3 contains 11 residues. Trimming removed 2 bases at V and 11 bases at J, with 10 bases between. Germline values: CDR1 SNHLY, CDR2 FYNNEI. The chain's CDR3 is CASSEWQGKYF. The CDR3 coding sequence is TGTGCCAGCAGTGAATGGCAGGGGAAGTACTTC.

V and J are TRBV12-3 or TRBV12-4 and TRBJ2-1; D is undetermined. This CDR3 is 13 amino acids long. V was trimmed by 3 bases and J by 5 bases, leaving 8 bases between them. The CDR3 DNA reads as TGTGCCAGCAGTTTCTTCCAACACAATGAGCAGTTCTTC. Its protein is CASSFFQHNEQFF.

V is TRBV7-6 and J is TRBJ2-5, with 9 bases fitting TRBD2. The V gene end was trimmed by 1 base and the J gene end by 2 bases; junction bases not matched to a gene: 5. Per germline, CDR1 SGHVS and CDR2 FNYEAQ. The CDR3 runs 16 residues. CDR3 nucleotides: TGTGCCAGCAGCTTAGAAGCTAGCGGGACTCAAGAGACCCAGTACTTC. Translation: CASSLEASGTQETQYF.

This clonotype was seen only a few times. This chain links TRBV12-3 or TRBV12-4 with TRBJ2-6; no definite D call. CDR3 length equals 15 residues. Trimming stripped 1 base from V and 4 bases from J, with 8 bases between. The CDR3 is CASSLEADGANVLTF. DNA of the CDR3: TGTGCCAGCAGTTTAGAGGCTGACGGGGCCAACGTCCTGACTTTC.

A few counts support this clonotype. This chain uses TRBV5-6 with TRBJ1-2; tentative D call: TRBD1 (5 bases). The germline gives CDR1 SGHDT, CDR2 YYEEEE. V was shortened by 4 bases and J by 0 bases, with 16 bases between the two germline ends. The CDR3 sequence is 16 residues long. The CDR3 loop is CASSLPGPGANYGYTF. The CDR3 DNA reads TGTGCCAGCAGCCTGCCGGGACCGGGGGCTAACTATGGCTACACCTTC. Full variable domain (rest looked up from reference TRBV5-6 and TRBJ1-2): DAGVTQSPTHLIKTRGQQVTLRCSPKSGHDTVSWYQQALGQGPQFIFQYYEEEERQRGNFPDRFSGHQFPNYSSELNVNALLLGDSALYLCASSLPGPGANYGYTFGSGTRLTVV.

V is TRBV3-1 and J is TRBJ2-1; unclear D gene. Germline V gene sequence: CDR1 LGHDT, CDR2 YNNKEL (reference sequence). V was pared by 4 bases and J by 2 bases, with 18 bases between. The CDR3 runs to 17 residues. The CDR3 spells CASSRAGPPGPYNEQFF. CDR3 in DNA: TGTGCCAGCAGCCGCGCAGGACCTCCTGGCCCCTACAATGAGCAGTTCTTC.

This clonotype has only a few counts. CDR3 protein: CASSSHGGRTGADTQYF. CDR3 coding DNA: TGTGCCAGCAGCTCCCACGGCGGTCGCACCGGCGCAGATACGCAGTATTTT. The chain carries TRBV11-1 and TRBJ2-3; D gene unclear. CDR3 length: 17 amino acids. Germline V gene sequence: CDR1 SGHAT, CDR2 FQDESV (reference sequence). Trimming stripped 4 bases from V and 4 bases from J, with 21 bases between.

This rearrangement joins TRBV28 to TRBJ1-5; D unclear. The CDR3 contains 14 residues. CDR1 and CDR2 from the germline V gene are MDHEN and SYDVKM. The V end was cut by 3 bases, the J end by 7 bases, with 13 bases between. Here the CDR3 reads CASSFGLAEQPQHF. The CDR3 DNA sequence: TGTGCCAGCAGTTTTGGTCTAGCGGAGCAGCCCCAGCATTTT.

This clonotype has a handful of counts. The V and J genes are TRBV20-1 and TRBJ2-7; the D call may be TRBD1 or TRBD2 (6 bases each). CDR3 length equals 13 residues. CDR1 is DFQATT and CDR2 is SNEGSKA in the germline V gene (reference sequence). V shed 5 bases and J shed 6 bases, with 17 bases lying between them. The CDR3 region is CSAFPGGSVEQYF. The CDR3 DNA sequence: TGCAGTGCTTTCCCCGGGGGCTCCGTCGAGCAGTACTTC.

Ten or more counts support this clonotype. The rearrangement uses TRBV5-1 and TRBJ1-2; D is possibly TRBD1 (5 bases). The CDR3 has 13 residues. Looked up from germline, CDR1 is SGHRS and CDR2 is YFSETQ. V was trimmed by 4 bases and J by 7 bases, leaving 14 bases between them. The CDR3 region is CASSLQGRGGYTF. The CDR3 DNA sequence: TGCGCCAGCAGCCTCCAGGGACGTGGTGGCTACACCTTC. Full variable domain (remainder filled in from reference TRBV5-1 and TRBJ1-2): KAGVTQTPRYLIKTRGQQVTLSCSPISGHRSVSWYQQTPGQGLQFLFEYFSETQRNKGNFPGRFSGRQFSNSRSEMNVSTLELGDSALYLCASSLQGRGGYTFGSGTRLTVV.

This clonotype was observed many times. The rearrangement uses TRBV2 and TRBJ1-4; D gene ambiguous. V was cut by 2 bases and J by 10 bases, with 14 bases left in between. Germline V lookup: CDR1 SNHLY, CDR2 FYNNEI. This CDR3 is 14 amino acids long. This chain's CDR3 is CASSEQAPSGKLFF. In DNA form, the CDR3 reads TGTGCCAGCAGTGAACAGGCCCCTTCGGGAAAACTGTTTTTT.

Ten or more counts support this clonotype. This rearrangement joins TRBV5-1 to TRBJ2-7; a weak D match, TRBD1 (6 bases). V lost 4 bases and J lost 1, with 15 bases in between. The length of the CDR3 is 15 residues. CDR1 and CDR2 from the germline V gene are SGHRS and YFSETQ. The chain's CDR3 is CASSITGTSSYEQYF. The CDR3 DNA reads TGCGCCAGCAGCATAACAGGGACCTCATCCTACGAGCAGTACTTC.

For the CDR3, the DNA is TGTGCCAGCAGCTCGGCCCGAATCGGCGAGCAGTACTTC. Protein sequence: CASSSARIGEQYF. V gene TRBV11-1 combines with J gene TRBJ2-7; D call uncertain. Germline values: CDR1 SGHAT, CDR2 FQDESV (reference sequence). Trimming took 4 bases from V and 6 from J, leaving 13 bases between them. The length of the CDR3 is 13 residues.

J is TRBJ1-6 and V is TRBV9, with no clear D. CDR1 and CDR2 from the germline V gene are SGDLS and YYNGEE. The CDR3 has 16 amino acids. The V and J ends lost 0 bases and 0 bases respectively, with 7 bases between them. CDR3 sequence (DNA): TGTGCCAGCAGCGTAGGAGGGCCCTCCTATAATTCACCCCTCCACTTT. This encodes CASSVGGPSYNSPLHF.

The sample holds many counts of this clonotype. This rearrangement joins TRBV7-9 to TRBJ1-2, with TRBD1 identical over 7 bases. Germline-derived CDR1 and CDR2 are SEHNR and FQNEAQ (reference sequence). The trim removed 7 bases at V and 2 bases at J, leaving 4 bases unmatched. The CDR3 is 13 amino acids. The CDR3 reads CASTKGANYGYTF. In DNA form, the CDR3 reads TGTGCCAGCACGAAGGGGGCAAACTATGGCTACACCTTC. The whole variable domain, filled in from reference TRBV7-9 and TRBJ1-2, reads DTGVSQNPRHKITKRGQNVTFRCDPISEHNRLYWYRQTLGQGPEFLTYFQNEAQLEKSRLLSDRFSAERPKGSFSTLEIQRTEQGDSAMYLCASTKGANYGYTFGSGTRLTVV.

There are a few counts of this clonotype. V usage is TRBV2 and J usage is TRBJ2-7; 9 nucleotides align to TRBD1. CDR1 and CDR2 (germline): SNHLY, FYNNEI. The CDR3 is 16 amino acids. V was clipped by 0 bases and J by 6 bases; unmatched bases: 9. The CDR3 here is CASSEARGQGVREQYF. The CDR3, as DNA: TGTGCCAGCAGTGAAGCGCGGGGACAGGGAGTTCGCGAGCAGTACTTC.

This chain links TRBV5-1 with TRBJ1-4, with 10 bases fitting TRBD1. The CDR3 loop spans 17 amino acids. With 0 bases clipped from V and 6 bases from J, the junction kept 8 bases outside the gene matches. The germline CDR1 and CDR2 sequences are SGHRS and YFSETQ. The CDR3 protein is CASSLDGTGELHEKLFF. The CDR3 nucleotides are TGCGCCAGCAGCTTGGATGGGACAGGGGAATTGCATGAAAAACTGTTTTTT.

The chain links TRBV5-1 to TRBJ1-6; the D gene is possibly TRBD1 (6 bases). Germline CDR1 and CDR2: SGHRS and YFSETQ. The V gene lost 4 bases and the J gene lost 8 bases, with 16 bases spanning the gap. CDR3 length equals 15 residues. In DNA form, the CDR3 reads TGCGCCAGCAGCGCCCAGGGGCAGAGAGATTCACCCCTCCACTTT. It encodes CASSAQGQRDSPLHF.